The 27 T cell receptor beta chains below come from one sample, sequenced in a study of cytomegalovirus exposure and HLA in healthy donors (dated by TCRdb to about 2017). Library preparation was by the immunoSEQ multiplex PCR assay. The multiplex PCR relied on a mix of 60 forward primers for TCR Vbeta segments and 13 reverse primers for TCR Jbeta segments. TCRdb holds this immuneACCESS table with in-frame rearrangements only. Some clones are missing; in checked studies, unresolved V genes explain under half, and the rest has no known cause. This sample gives about 200,000 clones in total; roughly four fifths of them show up just once. The ten largest account for 0.22% of the sample. Material: PBMCs. The receptors originated from a girl aged 2-10 years in good health and CMV-seronegative.

The chain uses TRBV7-2 and TRBJ1-2; the D gene is possibly TRBD1 (6 bases). Trimming removed 3 bases from V and 5 bases from J, with 13 bases in between. Per germline, CDR1 SGHTA and CDR2 FQGNSA. CDR3 length: 14 amino acids. The CDR3 loop is CASSFQGQYYGYTF. The CDR3 DNA reads TGTGCCAGCAGCTTTCAGGGGCAGTATTATGGCTACACCTTC.

The chain is built from TRBV19 and TRBJ1-1; no clear D gene. The length of the CDR3 is 15 residues. V was pared by 4 bases and J by 4 bases, with 16 bases between. Germline CDR1 is LNHDA and CDR2 is SQIVND (reference sequence). The CDR3 DNA follows: TGTGCCAGTAGTAATGGTTCCCCACCAGGCACTGAAGCTTTCTTT. Encoded protein: CASSNGSPPGTEAFF.

The J gene is TRBJ1-1, the V gene TRBV6-5; possible D gene TRBD1, 6 bases. In germline, CDR1 is MNHEY, CDR2 SVGAGI. The CDR3 sequence is 13 residues long. Trimming shortened V by 4 bases and J by 7 bases, and 13 bases separated the two germline ends. This CDR3 reads CASSSLEGGEAFF. The CDR3 DNA reads as TGTGCCAGCAGTTCCCTCGAAGGGGGTGAAGCTTTCTTT.

V and J are TRBV4-1 and TRBJ2-7; perhaps TRBD1 as D (5 bases). This CDR3 has 15 residues. Germline CDR1 is MGHRA and CDR2 is YSYEKL. V was cut by 1 base and J by 3 bases, with 13 bases left in between. This CDR3 is CASSQGHRNDYEQYF. The CDR3 DNA follows: TGCGCCAGCAGCCAAGGCCACAGGAACGACTACGAGCAGTACTTC.

In regard to this clone: The same CDR3 arises from other DNA sequences in this sample as well. The gene calls are TRBV5-6 and TRBJ2-7; 15 bases align to TRBD2. From germline, CDR1 is SGHDT and CDR2 YYEEEE. Losses at the gene ends were 4 bases for V and 4 bases for J; bases not matched to a gene: 15. The CDR3 consists of 19 residues. CDR3 DNA: TGTGCCAGCAGCCCTACCGGGACTAGCGGGGGGTTACCCTCTTACGAGCAGTACTTC. Protein sequence: CASSPTGTSGGLPSYEQYF.

This clone was seen a handful of times. This sequence joins TRBV10-1 and TRBJ2-1; 14 bases are shared with TRBD2. The ends lost 5 bases at V and 7 bases at J; junction bases unmatched: 1. The CDR3 spans 14 residues. Germline V gene data show CDR1 as WNHNN and CDR2 as SYGVQD (reference sequence). The CDR3 nucleotides read TGCGCCAGCAGTAGGACTAGCGGGAGGAATGAGCAGTTCTTC. Residues: CASSRTSGRNEQFF.

This chain links TRBV7-9 with TRBJ1-4; TRBD1 matches 9 bases. V gave up 6 bases and J gave up 6 bases; unmatched junction bases: 8. Germline V gene sequence: CDR1 SEHNR, CDR2 FQNEAQ (reference sequence). The CDR3 contains 15 residues. CDR3 sequence reads: CASRPNRDRDEKLFF. The CDR3, as DNA: TGTGCCAGCAGGCCCAACCGGGACAGGGATGAAAAACTGTTTTTT.

The chain recombines TRBV9 with TRBJ1-4; 11 nucleotides match TRBD1. The CDR3 runs to 17 residues. Germline CDR1 is SGDLS and CDR2 is YYNGEE. The V gene end was trimmed by 4 bases and the J gene end by 6 bases; junction bases not matched to a gene: 11. The CDR3 reads CASSFGTGGVRDEKLFF. CDR3 DNA sequence: TGTGCCAGCAGCTTCGGGACAGGGGGGGTAAGAGATGAAAAACTGTTTTTT.

This clone was counted a few times. The CDR3 coding sequence is TGTGCCAGCAGTTTACGCAGGGCTCAGTCAGCTTTCTTT. Amino acids: CASSLRRAQSAFF. The genes are TRBV27 and TRBJ1-1; D is possibly TRBD1 (5 bases). The germline CDR1 and CDR2 sequences are MNHEY and SMNVEV (reference sequence). The CDR3 has 13 amino acids. V dropped 2 bases and J dropped 10 bases, with 14 bases sitting between them.

A single count supports this clone. This chain links TRBV9 with TRBJ1-6, with D unclear. The CDR3 runs 14 residues. Germline V gene data show CDR1 as SGDLS and CDR2 as YYNGEE. The V end was cut by 2 bases, the J end by 8 bases, with 11 bases between. CDR3 residues: CASSVGGYDSPLHF. The CDR3 nucleotides read TGTGCCAGCAGCGTGGGAGGGTACGATTCACCCCTCCACTTT.

This clone was picked up a small number of times. The chain links TRBV5-1 to TRBJ2-7, with a tentative D call TRBD2 (5 bases). V was pared by 3 bases and J by 5 bases, with 15 bases between. There are 14 residues in the CDR3. Germline loops: CDR1 SGHRS, CDR2 YFSETQ. The CDR3 loop is CASSSGWESDEQYF. CDR3 nucleotides: TGCGCCAGCAGCTCCGGATGGGAGTCGGACGAGCAGTACTTC.

The CDR3 is CASSPSSDTEAFF. The CDR3 DNA reads as TGTGCCAGCAGCCCTAGTTCGGACACTGAAGCTTTCTTT. V and J are TRBV11-3 and TRBJ1-1; D uncertain. The germline V gene has CDR1 SGHNT and CDR2 YENEEA. CDR3 size: 13 residues. The ends were cut back, 5 bases at V and 3 bases at J, with 10 bases in the middle.

This sequence joins TRBV5-4 and TRBJ2-7, with TRBD1 identical over 7 bases. Looked up from germline, CDR1 is SGHNT and CDR2 is YYREEE (reference sequence). Germline trimming cut 2 bases from V and 2 bases from J; bases unmatched to any gene: 4. This CDR3 region has 14 residues. The DNA for the CDR3 is TGTGCCAGCAGCTTCTCCGGGACAGCCTACGAGCAGTACTTC. Amino acid sequence: CASSFSGTAYEQYF. The entire variable domain, with the rest obtained from reference TRBV5-4 and TRBJ2-7, is as follows: ETGVTQSPTHLIKTRGQQVTLRCSSQSGHNTVSWYQQALGQGPQFIFQYYREEENGRGNFPPRFSGLQFPNYSSELNVNALELDDSALYLCASSFSGTAYEQYFGPGTRLTVT.

The J gene is TRBJ2-3, the V gene TRBV9; D gene uncertain. The CDR3 consists of 15 residues. V was trimmed by 0 bases and J by 4 bases, leaving 12 bases between them. Germline V gives CDR1 SGDLS, CDR2 YYNGEE. The CDR3 region has the DNA TGTGCCAGCAGCGTAGCCCCCTCCCCCCCAGATACGCAGTATTTT. Encoded protein: CASSVAPSPPDTQYF.

The J gene is TRBJ2-1, the V gene TRBV11-2, with D tentatively TRBD2 (6 bases). V shed 1 base and J shed 8 bases, with 15 bases lying between them. The CDR3 loop spans 15 amino acids. Germline V gene lookup returns CDR1 SGHAT and CDR2 FQNNGV. CDR3 coding DNA: TGTGCCAGCAGCTTAGGGAGGGTAGCGGTGTATGAGCAGTTCTTC. This codes for CASSLGRVAVYEQFF.

V usage is TRBV27 and J usage is TRBJ1-5, with 9 bases lining up with TRBD1. The CDR3 contains 16 residues. V shed 2 bases, J shed 2 bases, and the junction held 4 bases outside the gene matches. Germline lookup yields CDR1 MNHEY and CDR2 SMNVEV (reference sequence). DNA for the CDR3: TGTGCCAGCAGTTTAGGACAGGGGTTCGGCAATCAGCCCCAGCATTTT. As protein: CASSLGQGFGNQPQHF.

This clone has only one observation. V usage is TRBV6-6 and J usage is TRBJ2-4; D gene unclear. CDR1 and CDR2 from the germline V gene are MNHNY and SVGAGI (reference sequence). With 3 bases removed from V and 7 bases from J, the gap between germline ends came to 10 bases. The CDR3 is 13 residues long. Written as DNA, the CDR3 is TGTGCCAGCAGTTATGGGCGCCCCAACATTCAGTACTTC. Translating gives CASSYGRPNIQYF.

The V gene is TRBV27, the J gene TRBJ1-5, with TRBD1 matching 11 bases. Germline CDR1 is MNHEY and CDR2 is SMNVEV (reference sequence). J was trimmed by 5 bases and V by 7 bases; bases with no gene match: 1. The CDR3 has 13 residues. The DNA of the CDR3 is TGTGCCAGCAAGGGACAGGGGGATCAGCCCCAGCATTTT. It specifies CASKGQGDQPQHF.

The chain carries TRBV29-1 and TRBJ2-7; maybe TRBD2 (5 bases). The CDR3 is 12 residues long. The germline V gene has CDR1 SQVTM and CDR2 ANQGSEA. V shed 3 bases and J shed 7 bases, with 13 bases lying between them. CDR3 protein: CSVDLAPGEQYF. The CDR3 DNA follows: TGCAGCGTTGACCTAGCCCCGGGAGAGCAGTACTTC.

In this sample, this clone turned up once. The DNA of the CDR3 is TGTGCCTGGAGTGTACTGAGACAGGGAGACGAGCAGTACTTC. As protein: CAWSVLRQGDEQYF. This sequence joins TRBV30 and TRBJ2-7; 7 positions match TRBD1. With V trimmed by 0 bases and J by 5 bases, 7 bases remained unmatched. From germline, CDR1 is GTSNPN and CDR2 SVGIG (reference sequence). The CDR3 is 14 amino acids. Full variable domain (outside the CDR3, taken from reference TRBV30 and TRBJ2-7): SQTIHQWPATLVQPVGSPLSLECTVEGTSNPNLYWYRQAAGRGLQLLFYSVGIGQISSEVPQNLSASRPQDRQFILSSKKLLLSDSGFYLCAWSVLRQGDEQYFGPGTRLTVT.

V and J are TRBV6-1 and TRBJ2-7; possible D gene TRBD1, 5 bases. This CDR3 is built from 14 residues. V was shortened by 0 bases and J by 6 bases, with 12 bases between the two germline ends. In germline, CDR1 is MNHNS, CDR2 SASEGT. The CDR3 reads CASSEAAGSSEQYF. The CDR3 nucleotides read TGTGCCAGCAGTGAAGCGGCAGGGTCCAGCGAGCAGTACTTC.

The chain has TRBV27 and TRBJ1-2; 12 bases agree with TRBD1. The CDR3 length is 17 residues. V shed 3 bases and J 7 bases; nucleotides not matched to a gene: 12. The germline gives CDR1 MNHEY, CDR2 SMNVEV (reference sequence). The CDR3 sequence: CASSFAGGQGASGGYTF. The DNA of the CDR3 is TGTGCCAGCAGTTTCGCCGGGGGACAGGGGGCCTCTGGTGGCTACACCTTC.

The chain recombines TRBV29-1 with TRBJ1-1; 11 nucleotides line up with TRBD1. CDR1 and CDR2 from the germline V gene are SQVTM and ANQGSEA. The CDR3 consists of 14 residues. V gave up 4 bases and J gave up 4 bases; unmatched junction bases: 5. The CDR3, as DNA: TGCAGCGTTGGGACAGGGGGCCCAATCACTGAAGCTTTCTTT. Protein: CSVGTGGPITEAFF.

The V call is TRBV5-8, the J call TRBJ1-1; D is ambiguous. The CDR3 has 15 amino acids. In germline, CDR1 is SGHTS, CDR2 YDEGEE. V lost 0 bases and J lost 4, with 13 bases in between. The CDR3 DNA is TGTGCCAGCAGCTTGGTAGCGTCGGCGGGCACTGAAGCTTTCTTT. It codes for CASSLVASAGTEAFF. Based on the CDR3 plus reference TRBV5-8 and TRBJ1-1, the full variable domain is EAGVTQSPTHLIKTRGQQATLRCSPISGHTSVYWYQQALGLGLQFLLWYDEGEERNRGNFPPRFSGRQFPNYSSELNVNALELEDSALYLCASSLVASAGTEAFFGQGTRLTVV.

The chain combines TRBV27 with TRBJ2-1; D perhaps matches TRBD1 (6 bases). The V gene's germline CDR1 is MNHEY and CDR2 SMNVEV (reference sequence). CDR3 length equals 15 residues. Trimming left V 5 bases short and J 8 bases short, with 19 bases between. CDR3 in amino acids: CASSPTYRVIHEQFF. The CDR3 region has the DNA TGTGCCAGCAGTCCTACCTACAGGGTAATCCATGAGCAGTTCTTC.

This clone was recorded only once. The genes are TRBV10-2 and TRBJ2-1, with D tentatively TRBD2 (6 bases). V lost 6 bases, J lost 7 bases, and 19 bases lay in between. The CDR3 loop spans 15 amino acids. Germline values: CDR1 WSHSY, CDR2 SAAADI. The CDR3 region is CASRPLLDRENEQFF. CDR3 nucleotide sequence: TGCGCCAGCAGACCCTTATTAGACCGGGAGAATGAGCAGTTCTTC.

The chain uses TRBV2 and TRBJ2-3, with TRBD2 matching over 8 bases. The J segment lost 0 bases and the V segment lost 10 bases, leaving 6 bases of the junction unmatched. Germline CDR1 SNHLY, CDR2 FYNNEI. The CDR3 spans 14 residues. CDR3 coding DNA: TGTGCCACCTTAGCGGGACGAAGCACAGATACGCAGTATTTT. Amino acid sequence: CATLAGRSTDTQYF.